A selection of T cell receptor beta chains follows, all from one sample in a study of blood T cell repertoires in COVID-19. Profiling relied on immunoSEQ multiplex PCR, and the TCRdb table lists in-frame clones only, not all of them. The repertoire consists of about 100,000 clones, with roughly 90% occurring once and the leading ten covering 5% to 6.5%. The sequenced sample was peripheral blood. The receptors were sampled from a human donor in a cohort sampled during active COVID-19. CDR3s include the opening cysteine and the closing phenylalanine or tryptophan. Each record gives: D gene, V gene, J gene, clone size, CDR3 length, CDR3 DNA, CDR3 protein. The D gene is left open where the match is weak. Clone size is shown for a subset of rows, as once, few, many or a class of expanded clone.

TRBD2	TRBV6-1	TRBJ2-7	-	18	TGTGCCAGCAGTGAACAAGCTAGCGGGGGCCGATCCGCCTACGAGCAGTACTTC	CASSEQASGGRSAYEQYF
TRBD2	TRBV9	TRBJ2-3	-	15	TGTGCCAGCAGCACACGACTAGCGGGGGGAAGTACGCAGTATTTT	CASSTRLAGGSTQYF
-	TRBV9	TRBJ1-3	-	15	TGTGCCAGCAGCGAAGAGACTGGCTCTGGAAACACCATATATTTT	CASSEETGSGNTIYF
-	TRBV5-1	TRBJ2-5	-	13	TGCGCCAGCAGCGAACTCCCCTTAAAGACCCAGTACTTC	CASSELPLKTQYF
-	TRBV7-2	TRBJ2-1	-	12	TGTGCCAGCAGCTTCTTGATGCGGGAGCAGTTCTTC	CASSFLMREQFF
-	TRBV27	TRBJ2-7	-	15	TGTGCCAGCATCGTGGGAGAACCGTCACACTACGAGCAGTACTTC	CASIVGEPSHYEQYF
-	TRBV7-2	TRBJ2-3	-	13	TGTGCCAGCAGGGGGCTAGGAGTGAATACGCAGTATTTT	CASRGLGVNTQYF
-	TRBV30	TRBJ1-4	once	12	TGTGCCTGGAGTGTACAGGGAGAAAAACTGTTTTTT	CAWSVQGEKLFF
TRBD2	TRBV28	TRBJ2-1	-	16	TGTGCCAGCAGCCGAACACTAGCGGGAGGCCTAAATGAGCAGTTCTTC	CASSRTLAGGLNEQFF
TRBD1	TRBV28	TRBJ1-2	-	12	TGTGCCAGCTCCGGACAGGACTATGGCTACACCTTC	CASSGQDYGYTF
TRBD2	TRBV28	TRBJ2-1	-	15	TGTGCCAGCAGTGATAGGAGCGGGAATAACAATGAGCAGTTCTTC	CASSDRSGNNNEQFF
-	TRBV11-1	TRBJ2-7	-	15	TGTGCCAGCAGAGAGGATGGCACCCATTCCTACGAGCAGTACTTC	CASREDGTHSYEQYF
TRBD2	TRBV6-2/TRBV6-3	TRBJ2-3	-	18	TGTGCCAGCAGTTTTCCCCCCATAGCGGGAGGGCCGTCAGATACGCAGTATTTT	CASSFPPIAGGPSDTQYF
-	TRBV7-2	TRBJ1-1	-	14	TGTGCCAGCAGCACAGAGGTGGGGGGGACTGAAGCTTTCTTT	CASSTEVGGTEAFF
-	TRBV3-1/TRBV3-2	TRBJ2-7	-	17	TGTGCCAGCAGCCAAAGTGATGAGGCCCTAATCCCCTACGAGCAGTACTTC	CASSQSDEALIPYEQYF
-	TRBV19	TRBJ2-7	-	13	TGTGCCAGTAGTGAGCCAGGTCTCTACGAGCAGTACTTC	CASSEPGLYEQYF
TRBD2	TRBV18	TRBJ2-1	-	17	TGTGCCAGCTCACCACTCCTACCTAGCGGGAATTACAATGAGCAGTTCTTC	CASSPLLPSGNYNEQFF
-	TRBV7-9	TRBJ2-7	-	12	TGTGCCAGCAGCTTAATAGAATACGAGCAGTACTTC	CASSLIEYEQYF
-	TRBV19	TRBJ2-2	-	15	TGTGCCAGTAGTATAAGTCAGGAGAACACCGGGGAGCTGTTTTTT	CASSISQENTGELFF
-	TRBV7-9	TRBJ2-7	few	12	TGTGCCAGCAGCGCAACTAGTTACGAGCAGTACTTC	CASSATSYEQYF
TRBD1	TRBV5-1	TRBJ2-5	-	13	TGCGCCAGCAGCGGACAGGGTCGGGAGACCCAGTACTTC	CASSGQGRETQYF
-	TRBV28	TRBJ1-5	few	15	TGTGCCAGCAGCTGGGCGGGGGGCGGCAATCAGCCCCAGCATTTT	CASSWAGGGNQPQHF
-	TRBV6-6	TRBJ2-1	-	12	TGTGCCAGCAGCGCCACTAGGGATGAGCAGTTCTTC	CASSATRDEQFF
-	TRBV5-4	TRBJ2-6	-	14	TGTGCCAGCAGCACAGTCTCTGGGGCCAACGTCCTGACTTTC	CASSTVSGANVLTF
TRBD1	TRBV2	TRBJ2-7	-	15	TGTGCCAGCAGTCCACCCAGGGACAGGGTTGTCGAGCAGTACTTC	CASSPPRDRVVEQYF
TRBD2	TRBV4-2	TRBJ2-1	-	16	TGTGCCAGCAGCCAACCAGGGACTAGCGGGTACAATGAGCAGTTCTTC	CASSQPGTSGYNEQFF
-	TRBV29-1	TRBJ2-3	-	13	TGCAGCGTTGTTGGCCTCTCCCAAGATACGCAGTATTTT	CSVVGLSQDTQYF
-	TRBV19	TRBJ1-1	-	16	TGTGCCAGTAGTGACTGGGTGGAGGGTCTAGTAATTGAAGCTTTCTTT	CASSDWVEGLVIEAFF
TRBD1	TRBV19	TRBJ1-1	-	15	TGTGCCAGCCAGCGCCGGGACAGACTGAACACTGAAGCTTTCTTT	CASQRRDRLNTEAFF
TRBD2	TRBV7-2	TRBJ2-7	-	15	TGTGCCAGCAGCCCTCCCGGGGGGACTCCCTACGAGCAGTACTTC	CASSPPGGTPYEQYF
-	TRBV6-5	TRBJ1-3	-	14	TGTGCCAGCAGTACTACGACAGTGGCGAACACCATATATTTT	CASSTTTVANTIYF
-	TRBV6-2/TRBV6-3	TRBJ2-7	-	11	TGTGCCAGCAGCCCTCGGACTAAGCAGTACTTC	CASSPRTKQYF
-	TRBV12-3/TRBV12-4	TRBJ2-1	-	13	TGTGCCAGCAGCTCAACAGGGGGAGGGGAGCAGTTCTTC	CASSSTGGGEQFF
TRBD1	TRBV6-5	TRBJ2-7	-	13	TGTGCCAGCAGCCGGGACAGGGGCTACGAGCAGTACTTC	CASSRDRGYEQYF
-	TRBV7-9	TRBJ1-6	-	15	TGTGCCAGCAGCTTAGCGGCTTCTGTGAATTCACCCCTCCACTTT	CASSLAASVNSPLHF
-	TRBV15	TRBJ2-2	once	15	TGTGCCACCAGCAGAGATAACAGGCCCACCGGGGAGCTGTTTTTT	CATSRDNRPTGELFF
TRBD1	TRBV4-3	TRBJ1-1	-	17	TGCGCCAGCAGCCAAGAATCGGGACAGGGGCGTCCCACTGAAGCTTTCTTT	CASSQESGQGRPTEAFF
TRBD1	TRBV28	TRBJ1-4	-	14	TGTGCCAGCAGTCCCGGACAGGGTGGGACAAAACTGTTTTTT	CASSPGQGGTKLFF
TRBD1	TRBV9	TRBJ1-1	-	16	TGTGCCAGCAGCCCAAGACAGGGGGCTGGGGACACTGAAGCTTTCTTT	CASSPRQGAGDTEAFF
-	TRBV6-5	TRBJ1-3	-	14	TGTGCCAGCGAGGACAGCCTCTCTGGAAACACCATATATTTT	CASEDSLSGNTIYF
-	TRBV19	TRBJ2-6	few	17	TGTGCCAGTAGGGGGCCGGCTCAGAGCTCTGGGGCCAACGTCCTGACTTTC	CASRGPAQSSGANVLTF
TRBD2	TRBV7-2	TRBJ2-7	-	15	TGTGCCAGCAGCCCAGGACTAGCGTTGGGGTACGAGCAGTACTTC	CASSPGLALGYEQYF
-	TRBV19	TRBJ2-7	few	14	TGTGCCAGTAGTAGGGCAGAGAATTTCTACGAGCAGTACTTC	CASSRAENFYEQYF
-	TRBV6-5	TRBJ1-6	-	13	TGTGCCAGCAGTTATGAGGGCGGGTCACCCCTCCACTTT	CASSYEGGSPLHF
-	TRBV4-2	TRBJ1-1	-	13	TGTGCCAGCAGCCTAGGGGTTAACACTGAAGCTTTCTTT	CASSLGVNTEAFF
-	TRBV7-9	TRBJ2-7	once	13	TGTGCCAGCAGCCCCACAGCAGGGGACGAGCAGTACTTC	CASSPTAGDEQYF
TRBD1	TRBV11-1	TRBJ2-7	-	15	TGTGCCAGCAGCACAGCCGGGACAGGGGGCCTCGAGCAGTACTTC	CASSTAGTGGLEQYF
TRBD1	TRBV4-3	TRBJ2-7	-	16	TGCGCCAGCAGCCAAGTGGTGCGGACAGGGGGGGACGAGCAGTACTTC	CASSQVVRTGGDEQYF
-	TRBV15	TRBJ1-3	-	17	TGTGCCACCAGCAGAGATCCAGGGATGACCTCTGGAAACACCATATATTTT	CATSRDPGMTSGNTIYF
-	TRBV28	TRBJ2-1	-	14	TGTGCCAGCAGTTTGGGGAGCTCCTACAATGAGCAGTTCTTC	CASSLGSSYNEQFF
TRBD2	TRBV10-1	TRBJ2-7	-	15	TGCGCCAGCAGTGAGGCTGGACTAGACGATCTCGAGCAGTACTTC	CASSEAGLDDLEQYF
-	TRBV6-5	TRBJ2-7	-	13	TGTGCCAGCAGTTACCGGCAGGCCTACGAGCAGTACTTC	CASSYRQAYEQYF
TRBD1	TRBV7-7	TRBJ1-1	few	18	TGTGCCAGCAGCCGAAGGCGGACAGGCCGAACACCTAACACTGAAGCTTTCTTT	CASSRRRTGRTPNTEAFF
TRBD2	TRBV7-2	TRBJ2-7	-	15	TGTGCCAGCAGCTTAGAGGCGGGAGGACGCAACGAGCAGTACTTC	CASSLEAGGRNEQYF